These T cell receptor beta chains were read from a single sample in a study of cytomegalovirus exposure and HLA in healthy donors. TCRdb keeps only in-frame clones here, not all; method: immunoSEQ multiplex PCR. The sample lists 95,000 to 150,000 clones; about 62% were seen once. Sequenced material: PBMCs. The receptor source for this set is a woman aged 35 to 49 in good health and CMV-seropositive. CDR3s include the opening cysteine and the closing phenylalanine or tryptophan. The D gene is left open where the match is weak. The size entry is marked missing in some rows and otherwise reads once, few, many or a size class.

D gene: TRBD1; clone size: once; V gene: TRBV6-8; J gene: TRBJ2-7; CDR3 protein: CASTGTGAYEQYF; CDR3 DNA: TGTGCCAGCACTGGGACAGGGGCCTACGAGCAGTACTTC
D gene: -; clone size: -; V gene: TRBV30; J gene: TRBJ1-2; CDR3 protein: CAWSHGRVDTF; CDR3 DNA: TGTGCCTGGAGCCATGGGAGGGTGGACACCTTC
D gene: -; clone size: few; V gene: TRBV29-1; J gene: TRBJ1-2; CDR3 protein: CSVEKPTGDIYGYTF; CDR3 DNA: TGCAGCGTTGAAAAGCCTACGGGAGACATCTATGGCTACACCTTC
D gene: -; clone size: -; V gene: TRBV19; J gene: TRBJ1-2; CDR3 protein: CASSDGGPSYGYTF; CDR3 DNA: TGTGCCAGTAGTGACGGGGGTCCCAGCTATGGCTACACCTTC
D gene: TRBD1; clone size: few; V gene: TRBV5-1; J gene: TRBJ1-2; CDR3 protein: CASSATGVRGYTF; CDR3 DNA: TGCGCCAGCAGCGCAACAGGGGTTCGGGGCTACACCTTC
D gene: -; clone size: -; V gene: TRBV27; J gene: TRBJ2-3; CDR3 protein: CASSLTSGSTDTQYF; CDR3 DNA: TGTGCCAGCAGTTTAACGAGCGGGAGCACAGATACGCAGTATTTT
D gene: -; clone size: -; V gene: TRBV6-1; J gene: TRBJ1-4; CDR3 protein: CAVVGQGGEKLFF; CDR3 DNA: TGTGCCGTGGTCGGGCAGGGTGGAGAAAAACTGTTTTTT
D gene: -; clone size: once; V gene: TRBV7-3; J gene: TRBJ2-2; CDR3 protein: CASQALGGGGELFF; CDR3 DNA: TGTGCCAGCCAGGCGTTGGGAGGCGGCGGGGAGCTGTTTTTT
D gene: -; clone size: -; V gene: TRBV5-1; J gene: TRBJ2-2; CDR3 protein: CASSLVGGHTGELFF; CDR3 DNA: TGCGCCAGCAGCTTGGTAGGGGGTCACACCGGGGAGCTGTTTTTT
D gene: -; clone size: -; V gene: TRBV5-8; J gene: TRBJ2-5; CDR3 protein: CASSFTKETQYF; CDR3 DNA: TGTGCCAGCAGCTTTACTAAAGAGACCCAGTACTTC
D gene: -; clone size: -; V gene: TRBV4-1; J gene: TRBJ1-1; CDR3 protein: CASSQDPWAGNTEAFF; CDR3 DNA: TGCGCCAGCAGCCAAGACCCCTGGGCGGGGAACACTGAAGCTTTCTTT
D gene: -; clone size: -; V gene: TRBV2; J gene: TRBJ2-5; CDR3 protein: CASSEQAFAAQYF; CDR3 DNA: TGTGCCAGCAGTGAGCAAGCGTTCGCGGCCCAGTACTTC
D gene: TRBD2; clone size: -; V gene: TRBV4-1; J gene: TRBJ2-4; CDR3 protein: CASSQVERGGLDIQYF; CDR3 DNA: TGCGCCAGCAGCCAAGTTGAGCGGGGGGGCCTAGACATTCAGTACTTC
D gene: TRBD1; clone size: -; V gene: TRBV7-8; J gene: TRBJ2-3; CDR3 protein: CASSSTGSPTDTQYF; CDR3 DNA: TGTGCCAGCAGCTCGACAGGGTCCCCCACAGATACGCAGTATTTT
D gene: -; clone size: few; V gene: TRBV6-1; J gene: TRBJ1-5; CDR3 protein: CASSNLGDQPQHF; CDR3 DNA: TGTGCCAGCAGTAATTTAGGGGATCAGCCCCAGCATTTT
D gene: TRBD1; clone size: -; V gene: TRBV27; J gene: TRBJ1-4; CDR3 protein: CASSLRMARTGALNEKLFF; CDR3 DNA: TGTGCCAGCAGTTTACGAATGGCCAGGACAGGGGCCCTTAATGAAAAACTGTTTTTT
D gene: -; clone size: -; V gene: TRBV30; J gene: TRBJ1-1; CDR3 protein: CAWSAPGMNTEAFF; CDR3 DNA: TGTGCCTGGAGTGCGCCGGGGATGAACACTGAAGCTTTCTTT
D gene: TRBD1; clone size: -; V gene: TRBV28; J gene: TRBJ1-4; CDR3 protein: CASSPPQGANEKLFF; CDR3 DNA: TGTGCCAGCAGCCCACCCCAGGGGGCTAATGAAAAACTGTTTTTT
D gene: -; clone size: -; V gene: TRBV2; J gene: TRBJ2-7; CDR3 protein: CASRPGLGSSYEQYF; CDR3 DNA: TGTGCCAGCCGTCCGGGACTGGGGTCCTCCTACGAGCAGTACTTC
D gene: TRBD2; clone size: -; V gene: TRBV6-1; J gene: TRBJ2-3; CDR3 protein: CASSATPWTSGPQYF; CDR3 DNA: TGTGCCAGCAGCGCCACCCCTTGGACTAGCGGGCCCCAGTATTTT
D gene: -; clone size: -; V gene: TRBV10-1; J gene: TRBJ2-3; CDR3 protein: CASSGVTDTQYF; CDR3 DNA: TGCGCCAGCAGTGGAGTTACAGATACGCAGTATTTT
D gene: -; clone size: -; V gene: TRBV7-8; J gene: TRBJ1-4; CDR3 protein: CASSLRTATNEKLFF; CDR3 DNA: TGTGCCAGCAGCTTAAGGACAGCAACTAATGAAAAACTGTTTTTT
D gene: -; clone size: -; V gene: TRBV13; J gene: TRBJ2-7; CDR3 protein: CASSLRTAFNEQYF; CDR3 DNA: TGTGCCAGCAGCCTTCGGACAGCCTTTAACGAGCAGTACTTC
D gene: TRBD2; clone size: -; V gene: TRBV19; J gene: TRBJ2-1; CDR3 protein: CASSIGPTSGRKNEQFF; CDR3 DNA: TGTGCCAGTAGTATAGGCCCGACTAGCGGGAGGAAAAATGAGCAGTTCTTC
D gene: -; clone size: few; V gene: TRBV7-9; J gene: TRBJ1-2; CDR3 protein: CASSQGVFYGYTF; CDR3 DNA: TGTGCCAGCAGCCAAGGGGTATTCTATGGCTACACCTTC
D gene: TRBD1; clone size: -; V gene: TRBV5-4; J gene: TRBJ2-5; CDR3 protein: CASSLGGQGASETQYF; CDR3 DNA: TGTGCCAGCAGCTTGGGGGGACAGGGGGCGTCAGAGACCCAGTACTTC
D gene: TRBD1; clone size: -; V gene: TRBV7-9; J gene: TRBJ1-1; CDR3 protein: CASSQGGDWTEAFF; CDR3 DNA: TGTGCCAGCAGCCAAGGGGGCGATTGGACTGAAGCTTTCTTT
D gene: TRBD2; clone size: -; V gene: TRBV7-3; J gene: TRBJ2-3; CDR3 protein: CASSWTSESTDTQYF; CDR3 DNA: TGTGCCAGCAGCTGGACTAGCGAAAGCACAGATACGCAGTATTTT
D gene: -; clone size: -; V gene: TRBV14; J gene: TRBJ2-4; CDR3 protein: CASSQSGIAKNIQYF; CDR3 DNA: TGTGCCAGCAGCCAATCAGGAATAGCCAAAAACATTCAGTACTTC
D gene: TRBD1; clone size: -; V gene: TRBV5-4; J gene: TRBJ2-1; CDR3 protein: CASSWGQGNNEQFF; CDR3 DNA: TGTGCCAGCAGCTGGGGACAGGGGAACAATGAGCAGTTCTTC
D gene: -; clone size: -; V gene: TRBV6-1; J gene: TRBJ2-1; CDR3 protein: CASSESRGTYNEQFF; CDR3 DNA: TGTGCCAGCAGTGAAAGCAGGGGCACCTACAATGAGCAGTTCTTC
D gene: TRBD1; clone size: -; V gene: TRBV6-6; J gene: TRBJ1-5; CDR3 protein: CASSATTGSQPQHF; CDR3 DNA: TGTGCCAGCAGCGCAACGACAGGGAGTCAGCCCCAGCATTTT
D gene: -; clone size: -; V gene: TRBV15; J gene: TRBJ2-2; CDR3 protein: CATSRDRTGELFF; CDR3 DNA: TGTGCCACCAGCAGAGATCGCACCGGGGAGCTGTTTTTT
D gene: -; clone size: -; V gene: TRBV2; J gene: TRBJ2-3; CDR3 protein: CASSPTASGTDTQYF; CDR3 DNA: TGTGCCAGCAGCCCGACTGCCTCGGGCACAGATACGCAGTATTTT
D gene: TRBD2; clone size: -; V gene: TRBV14; J gene: TRBJ2-2; CDR3 protein: CASSQLAGVNTGELFF; CDR3 DNA: TGTGCCAGCAGCCAACTAGCGGGAGTTAACACCGGGGAGCTGTTTTTT
D gene: TRBD2; clone size: few; V gene: TRBV9; J gene: TRBJ2-3; CDR3 protein: CASSIRDGGSTDTQYF; CDR3 DNA: TGTGCCAGCAGCATTAGAGACGGGGGGTCAACAGATACGCAGTATTTT
D gene: TRBD2; clone size: few; V gene: TRBV5-1; J gene: TRBJ2-1; CDR3 protein: CASSLGLAGGNEQFF; CDR3 DNA: TGCGCCAGCAGCTTGGGACTAGCGGGAGGGAATGAGCAGTTCTTC
D gene: -; clone size: once; V gene: TRBV28; J gene: TRBJ1-3; CDR3 protein: CASGFPRGNTIYF; CDR3 DNA: TGTGCCAGCGGGTTCCCGAGGGGAAACACCATATATTTT
D gene: TRBD1; clone size: -; V gene: TRBV2; J gene: TRBJ1-5; CDR3 protein: CASKGAYSNQPQHF; CDR3 DNA: TGTGCCAGCAAGGGGGCTTATAGCAATCAGCCCCAGCATTTT
D gene: -; clone size: -; V gene: TRBV18; J gene: TRBJ1-4; CDR3 protein: CASSPGQGTNEKLFF; CDR3 DNA: TGTGCCAGCTCACCGGGCCAGGGGACTAATGAAAAACTGTTTTTT
D gene: -; clone size: -; V gene: TRBV10-3; J gene: TRBJ1-2; CDR3 protein: CATDSNYGYTF; CDR3 DNA: TGTGCCACCGACAGTAACTATGGCTACACCTTC
D gene: -; clone size: few; V gene: TRBV7-9; J gene: TRBJ2-3; CDR3 protein: CASSLAQTPAADTQYF; CDR3 DNA: TGTGCCAGCAGCTTAGCGCAGACCCCGGCGGCAGATACGCAGTATTTT
D gene: -; clone size: -; V gene: TRBV9; J gene: TRBJ1-2; CDR3 protein: CASSPGEGDYGYTF; CDR3 DNA: TGTGCCAGCAGCCCTGGAGAGGGTGACTATGGCTACACCTTC
D gene: TRBD2; clone size: -; V gene: TRBV2; J gene: TRBJ2-2; CDR3 protein: CAILAGGQNTGELFF; CDR3 DNA: TGTGCCATACTAGCGGGGGGCCAGAACACCGGGGAGCTGTTTTTT
D gene: -; clone size: -; V gene: TRBV7-9; J gene: TRBJ2-3; CDR3 protein: CASSAGANTDTQYF; CDR3 DNA: TGTGCCAGCAGCGCAGGTGCTAACACAGATACGCAGTATTTT
D gene: TRBD1; clone size: few; V gene: TRBV7-6; J gene: TRBJ1-2; CDR3 protein: CASSFRRGQGMKGYTF; CDR3 DNA: TGTGCCAGCAGCTTTCGTCGGGGACAGGGAATGAAAGGCTACACCTTC
D gene: -; clone size: -; V gene: TRBV5-1; J gene: TRBJ1-4; CDR3 protein: CASSLQGGNEKLFF; CDR3 DNA: TGCGCCAGCAGCTTGCAGGGTGGAAATGAAAAACTGTTTTTT
D gene: -; clone size: few; V gene: TRBV6-5; J gene: TRBJ1-2; CDR3 protein: CASSPQGYYGYTF; CDR3 DNA: TGTGCCAGCAGTCCTCAGGGTTACTATGGCTACACCTTC
D gene: -; clone size: few; V gene: TRBV30; J gene: TRBJ2-2; CDR3 protein: CAWTAGPVTGELFF; CDR3 DNA: TGTGCCTGGACCGCGGGACCAGTGACCGGGGAGCTGTTTTTT
D gene: -; clone size: -; V gene: TRBV16; J gene: TRBJ1-2; CDR3 protein: CASSQIQGPYGYTF; CDR3 DNA: TGTGCCAGCAGCCAGATACAGGGACCCTATGGCTACACCTTC
D gene: -; clone size: -; V gene: TRBV15; J gene: TRBJ1-5; CDR3 protein: CATSRGGGVRYRNQPQHF; CDR3 DNA: TGTGCCACCAGTAGAGGGGGGGGCGTCAGGTATCGCAATCAGCCCCAGCATTTT
D gene: -; clone size: -; V gene: TRBV9; J gene: TRBJ1-1; CDR3 protein: CASSPPSGTEAFF; CDR3 DNA: TGTGCCAGCAGCCCCCCCAGCGGCACTGAAGCTTTCTTT
D gene: -; clone size: -; V gene: TRBV7-9; J gene: TRBJ1-1; CDR3 protein: CSSSLRGAEAFF; CDR3 DNA: TGTTCCAGCAGCTTAAGGGGCGCTGAAGCTTTCTTT